This T cell receptor (beta chain) stems from a study of CD8 T cells in ankylosing spondylitis. A few counts support this clonotype. TCRdb re-called the 5' RACE reads with MiXCR, one entry per CDR3 protein. This sample has around 230,000 distinct CDR3 sequences, with approximately 8% found just once. Trimming cost V 1 base and J 3 bases; bases outside gene matches: 8. CDR3 length: 18 amino acids. CDR1 is LNHNV and CDR2 is YYDKDF in the germline V gene (reference sequence). The V gene is TRBV15, the J gene TRBJ2-2, with 10 positions matching TRBD1. The source is a female donor with ankylosing spondylitis or in good health (not recorded which). The sample comprised blood, either unsorted or a sorted T cell fraction (not recorded which). As DNA, the CDR3 is TGTGCCACCAGCAGAGGGCCGGGACAGGGGAGGGACACCGGGGAGCTGTTTTTT. Amino acid sequence: CATSRGPGQGRDTGELFF.